A selection of T cell receptor beta chains follows, all from one sample in a study of blood T cell repertoires in COVID-19. Method: immunoSEQ multiplex PCR; TCRdb's copy keeps in-frame clones and lacks some. The table records some 180,000 clones, about 85% of them present only once. The source material was PBMCs or T cells enriched from blood (not recorded which). The source is a man between 35 and 55 years old who had recovered from COVID-19. The CDR3 runs from the conserved cysteine through the conserved F or W. The D gene is left open where the match is weak. Clone size is given for some rows only: seen once, a few or many times, or a class if the clone is expanded.

size: -
V: TRBV19
J: TRBJ1-2
D: -
CDR3: CASSISPGTNYGYTF
DNA: TGTGCCAGTAGTATATCTCCAGGGACAAACTATGGCTACACCTTC

size: -
V: TRBV12-3/TRBV12-4
J: TRBJ2-5
D: -
CDR3: CASNEGQETQYF
DNA: TGTGCCAGTAACGAGGGCCAAGAGACCCAGTACTTC

size: many
V: TRBV12-3/TRBV12-4
J: TRBJ2-1
D: -
CDR3: CASSTRGYNEQFF
DNA: TGTGCCAGCAGTACTCGGGGATACAATGAGCAGTTCTTC

size: -
V: TRBV10-3
J: TRBJ1-1
D: -
CDR3: CAISTEVNTEAFF
DNA: TGTGCCATCAGCACCGAGGTGAACACTGAAGCTTTCTTT

size: -
V: TRBV11-2
J: TRBJ2-2
D: -
CDR3: CASRFPGGRNTGELFF
DNA: TGTGCCAGCAGATTCCCAGGGGGGAGGAACACCGGGGAGCTGTTTTTT

size: -
V: TRBV13
J: TRBJ1-1
D: -
CDR3: CASSLEEGRENTEAFF
DNA: TGTGCCAGCAGCTTAGAGGAGGGCAGGGAGAACACTGAAGCTTTCTTT

size: -
V: TRBV7-9
J: TRBJ2-7
D: TRBD2
CDR3: CASSPRLAGDLYEQYF
DNA: TGTGCCAGCAGCCCTCGACTAGCGGGGGATCTCTACGAGCAGTACTTC

size: -
V: TRBV27
J: TRBJ2-7
D: TRBD2
CDR3: CASSSRPPGLGLYEQYF
DNA: TGTGCCAGCAGTTCTCGACCCCCGGGACTAGGATTGTACGAGCAGTACTTC

size: many
V: TRBV6-5
J: TRBJ1-1
D: -
CDR3: CASSYSVGVLNTEAFF
DNA: TGTGCCAGCAGTTACTCGGTAGGGGTGTTGAACACTGAAGCTTTCTTT

size: -
V: TRBV28
J: TRBJ1-1
D: TRBD1
CDR3: CASSPGTGNTEAFF
DNA: TGTGCCAGCAGCCCCGGGACAGGGAACACTGAAGCTTTCTTT

size: -
V: TRBV24-1
J: TRBJ2-2
D: TRBD1
CDR3: CATSGPRQGTGELFF
DNA: TGTGCCACCAGTGGTCCGAGACAGGGAACCGGGGAGCTGTTTTTT

size: -
V: TRBV19
J: TRBJ2-7
D: TRBD1
CDR3: CASSGTGGTYEQYF
DNA: TGTGCCTCTTCCGGGACAGGGGGGACCTACGAGCAGTACTTC

size: -
V: TRBV3-1/TRBV3-2
J: TRBJ1-6
D: -
CDR3: CASSQSPGAGNSPLHF
DNA: TGTGCCAGCAGCCAAAGCCCCGGGGCGGGGAATTCACCCCTCCACTTT

size: -
V: TRBV13
J: TRBJ1-2
D: TRBD1
CDR3: CASRSTQGVPTF
DNA: TGTGCCAGCAGAAGTACACAGGGGGTTCCTACCTTC

size: -
V: TRBV19
J: TRBJ1-5
D: TRBD1
CDR3: CASSIGGTANQPQHF
DNA: TGTGCCAGTAGTATAGGCGGGACAGCTAATCAGCCCCAGCATTTT

size: -
V: TRBV5-1
J: TRBJ2-5
D: TRBD1
CDR3: CASSLGDRGSETQYF
DNA: TGCGCCAGCAGCTTGGGGGACAGGGGATCGGAGACCCAGTACTTC

size: -
V: TRBV5-6
J: TRBJ2-5
D: -
CDR3: CASSLGRVWYQETQYF
DNA: TGTGCCAGCAGCTTGGGGCGGGTTTGGTACCAAGAGACCCAGTACTTC

size: -
V: TRBV4-1
J: TRBJ1-4
D: -
CDR3: CASSHEGQYAKKLFF
DNA: TGCGCCAGCAGCCATGAAGGACAGTACGCCAAAAAACTGTTTTTT

size: once
V: TRBV19
J: TRBJ2-2
D: -
CDR3: CASSLGSAAGELFF
DNA: TGTGCCAGTAGTTTAGGTAGCGCCGCCGGGGAGCTGTTTTTT

size: -
V: TRBV12-5
J: TRBJ2-2
D: -
CDR3: CASGPPFGQTNTGELFF
DNA: TGTGCTAGTGGTCCCCCTTTTGGGCAGACGAACACCGGGGAGCTGTTTTTT

size: -
V: TRBV5-8
J: TRBJ2-4
D: TRBD1
CDR3: CASSHGQGIQYF
DNA: TGTGCCAGCAGCCACGGACAGGGGATTCAGTACTTC

size: -
V: TRBV12-3/TRBV12-4
J: TRBJ2-1
D: -
CDR3: CASSFMQYNEQFF
DNA: TGTGCCAGCAGTTTCATGCAGTACAATGAGCAGTTCTTC

size: -
V: TRBV21-1
J: TRBJ1-1
D: -
CDR3: CASSKGSIGQGLGTEAFF
DNA: TGTGCCAGCAGCAAAGGTAGTATAGGACAGGGGCTGGGCACTGAAGCTTTCTTT

size: -
V: TRBV7-2
J: TRBJ1-1
D: -
CDR3: CASSAGVGTEAFF
DNA: TGTGCCAGCAGCGCGGGGGTGGGCACTGAAGCTTTCTTT

size: once
V: TRBV7-6
J: TRBJ1-3
D: -
CDR3: CASSLGPSSGNTIYF
DNA: TGTGCCAGCAGCCTGGGTCCTAGCTCTGGAAACACCATATATTTT

size: few
V: TRBV5-1
J: TRBJ1-1
D: TRBD1
CDR3: CASSATGVVNTEAFF
DNA: TGCGCCAGCAGCGCAACAGGGGTGGTGAACACTGAAGCTTTCTTT

size: -
V: TRBV19
J: TRBJ1-2
D: TRBD1
CDR3: CASTSLGQGRGGYTF
DNA: TGTGCCAGTACCTCACTTGGACAGGGTCGAGGGGGCTACACCTTC

size: -
V: TRBV2
J: TRBJ2-1
D: TRBD2
CDR3: CASTGGGVSYNEQFF
DNA: TGTGCCAGCACCGGCGGGGGGGTCTCCTACAATGAGCAGTTCTTC

size: -
V: TRBV10-1
J: TRBJ2-1
D: TRBD1
CDR3: CASSEGQGVGDEQFF
DNA: TGCGCCAGCAGTGAGGGACAGGGTGTTGGCGATGAGCAGTTCTTC

size: -
V: TRBV18
J: TRBJ2-6
D: -
CDR3: CASSASSGANVLTF
DNA: TGTGCCAGCTCAGCCAGCTCTGGGGCCAACGTCCTGACTTTC

size: -
V: TRBV7-6
J: TRBJ2-1
D: TRBD2
CDR3: CASSLLAGFPSGYDNEQFF
DNA: TGTGCCAGCAGCTTATTAGCGGGGTTTCCTAGCGGGTACGACAATGAGCAGTTCTTC

size: -
V: TRBV28
J: TRBJ2-5
D: TRBD2
CDR3: CASSAPGTRKQETQYF
DNA: TGTGCCAGCAGTGCACCCGGGACTAGGAAACAAGAGACCCAGTACTTC

size: -
V: TRBV15
J: TRBJ1-5
D: -
CDR3: CATSRGGGDQPQHF
DNA: TGTGCCACCAGCAGAGGAGGGGGGGACCAGCCCCAGCATTTT

size: -
V: TRBV7-2
J: TRBJ2-1
D: TRBD1
CDR3: CASSIGLDRAGYNEQFF
DNA: TGTGCCAGCAGCATAGGTTTGGACAGGGCGGGCTACAATGAGCAGTTCTTC